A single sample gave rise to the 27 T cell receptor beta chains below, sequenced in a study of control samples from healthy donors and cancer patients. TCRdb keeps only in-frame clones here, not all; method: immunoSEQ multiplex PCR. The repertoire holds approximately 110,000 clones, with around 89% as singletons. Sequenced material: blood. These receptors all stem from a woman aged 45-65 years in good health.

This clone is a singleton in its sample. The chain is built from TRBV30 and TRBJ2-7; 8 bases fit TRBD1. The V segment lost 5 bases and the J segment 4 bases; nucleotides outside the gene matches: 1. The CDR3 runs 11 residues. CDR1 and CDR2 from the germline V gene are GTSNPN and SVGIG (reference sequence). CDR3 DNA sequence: TGTGCCTGGGACAGGGGATACGAGCAGTACTTC. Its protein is CAWDRGYEQYF.

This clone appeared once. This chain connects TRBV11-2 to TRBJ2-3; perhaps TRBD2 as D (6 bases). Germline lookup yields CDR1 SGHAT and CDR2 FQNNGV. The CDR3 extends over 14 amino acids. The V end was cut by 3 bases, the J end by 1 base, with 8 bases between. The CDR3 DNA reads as TGTGCCAGCAGCTTCATAGCGGGCACAGATACGCAGTATTTT. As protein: CASSFIAGTDTQYF.

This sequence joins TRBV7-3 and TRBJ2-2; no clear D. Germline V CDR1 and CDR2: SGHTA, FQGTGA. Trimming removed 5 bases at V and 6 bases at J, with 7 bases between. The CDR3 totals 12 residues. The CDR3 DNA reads TGTGCCAGCAGCCCGGACGCCGGGGAGCTGTTTTTT. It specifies CASSPDAGELFF.

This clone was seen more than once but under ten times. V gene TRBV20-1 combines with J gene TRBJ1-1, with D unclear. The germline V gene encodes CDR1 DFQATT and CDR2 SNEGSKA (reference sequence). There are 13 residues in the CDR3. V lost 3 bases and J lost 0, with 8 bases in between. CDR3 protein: CSASKGLNTEAFF. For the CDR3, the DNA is TGCAGTGCTAGTAAAGGGCTGAACACTGAAGCTTTCTTT.

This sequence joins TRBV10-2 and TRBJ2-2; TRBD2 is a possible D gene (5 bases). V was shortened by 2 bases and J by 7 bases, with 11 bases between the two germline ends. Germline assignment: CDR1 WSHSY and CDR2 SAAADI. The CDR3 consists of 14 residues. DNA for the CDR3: TGCGCCAGCAGTGAGGCGGGCGCGGGCGGGGAGCTGTTTTTT. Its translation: CASSEAGAGGELFF.

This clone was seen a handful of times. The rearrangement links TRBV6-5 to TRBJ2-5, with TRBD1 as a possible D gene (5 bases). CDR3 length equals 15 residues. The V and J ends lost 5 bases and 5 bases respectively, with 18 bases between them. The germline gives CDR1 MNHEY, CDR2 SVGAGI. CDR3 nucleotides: TGTGCCAGCAGTCCAACTCAGGGTGTTCTGGAGACCCAGTACTTC. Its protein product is CASSPTQGVLETQYF.

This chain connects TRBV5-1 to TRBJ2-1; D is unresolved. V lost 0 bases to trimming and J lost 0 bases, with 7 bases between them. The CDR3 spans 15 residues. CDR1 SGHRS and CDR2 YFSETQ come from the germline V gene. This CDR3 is CASSLGPSSYNEQFF. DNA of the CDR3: TGCGCCAGCAGCTTGGGACCCAGCTCCTACAATGAGCAGTTCTTC.

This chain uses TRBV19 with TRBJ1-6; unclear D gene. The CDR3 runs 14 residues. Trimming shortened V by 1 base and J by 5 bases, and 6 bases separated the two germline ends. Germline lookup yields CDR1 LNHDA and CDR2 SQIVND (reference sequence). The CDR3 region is CASSIGSNNSPLHF. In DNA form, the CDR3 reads TGTGCCAGTAGTATAGGCAGTAATAATTCACCCCTCCACTTT.

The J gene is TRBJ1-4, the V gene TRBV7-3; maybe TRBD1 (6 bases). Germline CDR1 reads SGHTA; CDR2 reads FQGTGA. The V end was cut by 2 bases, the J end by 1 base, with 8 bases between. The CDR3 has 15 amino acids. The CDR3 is CASSLGGGTNEKLFF. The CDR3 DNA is TGTGCCAGCAGCTTAGGAGGGGGAACTAATGAAAAACTGTTTTTT.

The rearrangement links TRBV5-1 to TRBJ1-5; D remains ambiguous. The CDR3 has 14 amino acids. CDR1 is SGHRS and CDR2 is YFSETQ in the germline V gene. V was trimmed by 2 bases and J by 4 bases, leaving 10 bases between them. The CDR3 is CASSLAGPNQPQHF. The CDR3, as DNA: TGCGCCAGCAGCTTAGCCGGGCCGAATCAGCCCCAGCATTTT.

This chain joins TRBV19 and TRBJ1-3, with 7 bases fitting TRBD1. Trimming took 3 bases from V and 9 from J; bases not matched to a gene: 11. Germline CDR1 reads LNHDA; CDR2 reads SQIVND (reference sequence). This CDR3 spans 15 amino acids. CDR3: CASSINRGGTSTIYF. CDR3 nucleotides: TGTGCCAGTAGTATCAACAGGGGTGGAACGAGCACCATATATTTT.

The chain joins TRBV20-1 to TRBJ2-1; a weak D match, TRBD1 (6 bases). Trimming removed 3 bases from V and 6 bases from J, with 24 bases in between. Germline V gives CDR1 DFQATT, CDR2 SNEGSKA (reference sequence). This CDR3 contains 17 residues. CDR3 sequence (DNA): TGCAGTGCTAGTTCCCCCCCGCCCCGGGACACCCTCAATGAGCAGTTCTTC. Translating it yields CSASSPPPRDTLNEQFF.

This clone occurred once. The CDR3 reads CAWSTGGHEQYF. The CDR3, as DNA: TGTGCCTGGAGTACCGGAGGTCACGAGCAGTACTTC. The V call is TRBV30, the J call TRBJ2-7; D is perhaps TRBD2 (5 bases). In germline, CDR1 is GTSNPN, CDR2 SVGIG (reference sequence). The CDR3 spans 12 residues. Trimming pared 2 bases from V and 5 bases from J, leaving 10 bases between.

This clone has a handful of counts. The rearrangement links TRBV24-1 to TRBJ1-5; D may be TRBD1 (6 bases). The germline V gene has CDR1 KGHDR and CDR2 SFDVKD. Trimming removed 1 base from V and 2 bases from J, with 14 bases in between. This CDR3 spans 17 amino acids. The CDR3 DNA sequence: TGTGCCACCAGTGATTTAAGAAGGGGGAGGGGCAATCAGCCCCAGCATTTT. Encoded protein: CATSDLRRGRGNQPQHF.

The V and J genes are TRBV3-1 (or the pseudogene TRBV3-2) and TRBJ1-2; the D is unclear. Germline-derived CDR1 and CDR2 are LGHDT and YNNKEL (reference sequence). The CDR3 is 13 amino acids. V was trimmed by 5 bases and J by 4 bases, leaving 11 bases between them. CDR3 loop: CASSFTGFYGYTF. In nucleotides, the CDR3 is TGTGCCAGCAGCTTTACCGGGTTCTATGGCTACACCTTC.

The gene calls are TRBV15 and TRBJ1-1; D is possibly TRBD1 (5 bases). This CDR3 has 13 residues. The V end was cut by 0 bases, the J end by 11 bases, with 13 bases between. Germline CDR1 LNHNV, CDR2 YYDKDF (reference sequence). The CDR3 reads CATSRDTQQAAFF. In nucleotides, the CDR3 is TGTGCCACCAGCAGAGATACTCAACAGGCGGCTTTCTTT.

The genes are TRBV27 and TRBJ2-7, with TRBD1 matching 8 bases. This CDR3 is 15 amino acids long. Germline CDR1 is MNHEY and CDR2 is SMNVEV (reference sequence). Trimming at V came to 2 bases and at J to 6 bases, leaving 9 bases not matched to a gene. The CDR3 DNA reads TGTGCCAGCAGTTTAGGCAGGGGGCGCGAGGGCGAGCAGTACTTC. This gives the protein CASSLGRGREGEQYF.

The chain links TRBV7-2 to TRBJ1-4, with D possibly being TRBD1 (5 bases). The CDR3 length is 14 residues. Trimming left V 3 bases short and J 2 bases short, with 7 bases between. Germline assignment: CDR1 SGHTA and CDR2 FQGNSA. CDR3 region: CASSFWGTNEKLFF. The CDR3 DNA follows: TGTGCCAGCAGCTTCTGGGGGACTAATGAAAAACTGTTTTTT.

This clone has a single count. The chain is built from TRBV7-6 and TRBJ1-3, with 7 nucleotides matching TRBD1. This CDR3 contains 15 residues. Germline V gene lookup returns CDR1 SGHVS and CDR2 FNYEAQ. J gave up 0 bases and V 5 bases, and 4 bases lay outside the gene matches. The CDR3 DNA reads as TGTGCCAGCAGCACGGGGACAGCCTCTGGAAACACCATATATTTT. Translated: CASSTGTASGNTIYF.

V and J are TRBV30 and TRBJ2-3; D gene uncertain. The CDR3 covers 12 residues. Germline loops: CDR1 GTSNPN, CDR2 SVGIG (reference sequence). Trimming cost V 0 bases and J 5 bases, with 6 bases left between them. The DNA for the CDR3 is TGTGCCTGGAGTGTTAGGTTAGATACGCAGTATTTT. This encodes CAWSVRLDTQYF. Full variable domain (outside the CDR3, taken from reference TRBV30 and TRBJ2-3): SQTIHQWPATLVQPVGSPLSLECTVEGTSNPNLYWYRQAAGRGLQLLFYSVGIGQISSEVPQNLSASRPQDRQFILSSKKLLLSDSGFYLCAWSVRLDTQYFGPGTRLTVL.

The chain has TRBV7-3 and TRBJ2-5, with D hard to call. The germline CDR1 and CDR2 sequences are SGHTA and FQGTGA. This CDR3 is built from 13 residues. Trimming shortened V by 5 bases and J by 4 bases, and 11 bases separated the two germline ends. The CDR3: CASSRNKRETQYF. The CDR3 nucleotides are TGTGCCAGCAGCCGCAATAAAAGAGAGACCCAGTACTTC.

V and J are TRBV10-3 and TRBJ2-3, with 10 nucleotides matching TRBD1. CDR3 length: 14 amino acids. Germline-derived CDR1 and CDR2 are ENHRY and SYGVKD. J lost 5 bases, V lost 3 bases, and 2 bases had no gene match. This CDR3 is CAISDGTGVDTQYF. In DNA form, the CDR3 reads TGTGCCATCAGTGATGGGACAGGGGTAGATACGCAGTATTTT.

The CDR3: CASSPRTGAGNTIYF. The CDR3 DNA sequence: TGTGCCAGTAGTCCGAGGACAGGGGCGGGAAACACCATATATTTT. The rearrangement links TRBV19 to TRBJ1-3, with 9 bases fitting TRBD1. CDR1 is LNHDA and CDR2 is SQIVND in the germline V gene (reference sequence). The CDR3 sequence is 15 residues long. Trimming removed 5 bases from V and 4 bases from J; junction bases left unmatched: 6.

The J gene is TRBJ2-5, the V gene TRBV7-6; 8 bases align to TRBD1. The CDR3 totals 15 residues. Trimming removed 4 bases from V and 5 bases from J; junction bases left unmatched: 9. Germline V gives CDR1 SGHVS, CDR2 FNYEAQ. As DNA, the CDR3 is TGTGCCAGCAGCTCTCAACAGGGGGTATGGGAGACCCAGTACTTC. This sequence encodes CASSSQQGVWETQYF.

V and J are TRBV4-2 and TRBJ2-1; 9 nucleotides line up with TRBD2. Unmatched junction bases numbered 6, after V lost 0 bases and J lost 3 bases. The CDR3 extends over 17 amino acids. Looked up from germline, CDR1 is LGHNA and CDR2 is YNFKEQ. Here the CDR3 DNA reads TGTGCCAGCAGCCAAGACGGACTAGCGACCGGCTACAATGAGCAGTTCTTC. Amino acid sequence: CASSQDGLATGYNEQFF.

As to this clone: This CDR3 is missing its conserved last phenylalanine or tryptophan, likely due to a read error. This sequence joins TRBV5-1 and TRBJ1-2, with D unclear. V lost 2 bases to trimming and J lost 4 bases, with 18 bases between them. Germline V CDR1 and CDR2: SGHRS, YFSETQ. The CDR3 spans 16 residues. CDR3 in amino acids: CASSLNVPGGSYGYTL. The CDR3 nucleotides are TGCGCCAGCAGCTTAAATGTGCCAGGTGGGAGCTATGGCTACACCCTC.

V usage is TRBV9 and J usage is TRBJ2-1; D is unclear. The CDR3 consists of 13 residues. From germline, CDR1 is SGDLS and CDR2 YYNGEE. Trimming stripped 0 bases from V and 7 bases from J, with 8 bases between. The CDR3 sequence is CASSVEVKNEQFF. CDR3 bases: TGTGCCAGCAGCGTAGAGGTCAAGAATGAGCAGTTCTTC. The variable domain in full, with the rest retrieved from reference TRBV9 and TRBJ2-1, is DSGVTQTPKHLITATGQRVTLRCSPRSGDLSVYWYQQSLDQGLQFLIQYYNGEERAKGNILERFSAQQFPDLHSELNLSSLELGDSALYFCASSVEVKNEQFFGPGTRLTVL.